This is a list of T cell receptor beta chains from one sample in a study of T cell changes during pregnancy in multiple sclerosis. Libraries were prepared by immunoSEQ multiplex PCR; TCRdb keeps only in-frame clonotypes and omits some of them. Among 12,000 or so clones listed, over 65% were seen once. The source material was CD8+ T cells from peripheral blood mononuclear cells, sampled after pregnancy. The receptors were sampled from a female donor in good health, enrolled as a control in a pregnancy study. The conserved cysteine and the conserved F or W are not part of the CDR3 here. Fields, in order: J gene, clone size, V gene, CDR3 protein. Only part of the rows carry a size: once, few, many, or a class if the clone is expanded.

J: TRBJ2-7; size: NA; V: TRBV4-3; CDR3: ASSQRLGGGWYEQY
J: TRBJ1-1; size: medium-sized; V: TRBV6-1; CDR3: ASSSRAGTPTEAF
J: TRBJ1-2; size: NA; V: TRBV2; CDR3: ASTAGVYGYT
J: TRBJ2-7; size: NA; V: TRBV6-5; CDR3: ASRKRTSGSYEQY
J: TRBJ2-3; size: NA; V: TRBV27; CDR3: ASSLGWGLEGDTQY
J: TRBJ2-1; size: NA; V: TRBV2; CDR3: ASSAFAGGQNEQF
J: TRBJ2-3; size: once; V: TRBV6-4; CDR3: AGSEGTSGGTDTQY
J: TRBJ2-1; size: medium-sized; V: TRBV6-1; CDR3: ASSDQLGAGNEQF
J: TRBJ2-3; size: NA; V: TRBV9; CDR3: ASSVAKGGIGDTQY
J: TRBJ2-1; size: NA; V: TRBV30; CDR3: AWTSQGDSYNEQF
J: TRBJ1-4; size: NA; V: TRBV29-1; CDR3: SVEERGTLNEKLF
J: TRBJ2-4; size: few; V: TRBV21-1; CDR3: ASGPLRINIQY
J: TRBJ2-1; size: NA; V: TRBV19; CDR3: ASRPLAGGWNEQF
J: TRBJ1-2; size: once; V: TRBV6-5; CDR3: ASSYGQGIYGYT
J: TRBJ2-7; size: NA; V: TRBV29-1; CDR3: SVGTGQSYEQY
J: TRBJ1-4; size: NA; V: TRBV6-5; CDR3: ASSFTSTGKVF
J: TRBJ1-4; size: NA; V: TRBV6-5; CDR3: ASSLQGNNEKLF
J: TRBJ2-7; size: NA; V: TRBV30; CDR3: AWSVLAGPYEQY
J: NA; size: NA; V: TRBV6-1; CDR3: ASSPLTGTDEQY
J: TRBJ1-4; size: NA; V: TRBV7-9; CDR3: ASSFSGGREKLF
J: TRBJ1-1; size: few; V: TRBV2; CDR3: ASSQGLNTEAF
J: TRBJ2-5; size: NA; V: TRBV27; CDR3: ASSLKQVYQETQY
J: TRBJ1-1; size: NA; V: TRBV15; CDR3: ATKGYTGGLAEAF
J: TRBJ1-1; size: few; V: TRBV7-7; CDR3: ASSPPNRTDTEAF
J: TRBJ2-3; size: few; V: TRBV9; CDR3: ASSATRLASSTDTQY
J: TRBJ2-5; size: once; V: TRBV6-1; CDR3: ASSEWSGGTETQY
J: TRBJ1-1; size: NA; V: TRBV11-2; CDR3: ASSYRQGEAF
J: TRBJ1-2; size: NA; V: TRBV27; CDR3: ASSPGQTNYGYT
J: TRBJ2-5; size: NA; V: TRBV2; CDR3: ASRRRGGFETQY
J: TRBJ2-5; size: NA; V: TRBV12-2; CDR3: ASRTGLAGVWETQY
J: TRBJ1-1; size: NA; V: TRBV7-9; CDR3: ASSLERGNAEAF
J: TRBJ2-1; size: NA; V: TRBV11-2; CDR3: ASSFKSNYNEQF
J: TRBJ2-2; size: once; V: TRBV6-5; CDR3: ASSYNRGHTGELF
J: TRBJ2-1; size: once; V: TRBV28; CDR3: ASSLEGGYNEQF
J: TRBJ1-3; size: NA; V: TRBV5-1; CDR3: ASSLGGGNTIY
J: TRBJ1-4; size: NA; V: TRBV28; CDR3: ASSLGGGNEKLF
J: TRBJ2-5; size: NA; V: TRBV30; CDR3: AWMSSKETQY
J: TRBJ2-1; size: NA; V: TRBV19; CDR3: ASSPRTSGRAFFVSGQF
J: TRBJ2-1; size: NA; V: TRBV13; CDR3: ASSSRTTNYNEQF
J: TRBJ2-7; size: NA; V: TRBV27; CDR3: ASQTSGRGEQY
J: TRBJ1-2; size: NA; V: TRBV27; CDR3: ASSSRGNSYGYT
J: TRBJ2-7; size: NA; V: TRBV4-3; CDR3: ASSQDRTDYEQY
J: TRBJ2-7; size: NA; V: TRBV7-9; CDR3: ASRLAEAYEQY
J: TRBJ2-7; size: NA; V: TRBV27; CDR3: ASSLVLAGGSYEQY
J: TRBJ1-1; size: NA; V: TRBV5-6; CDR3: ASSFKGAYTEAF
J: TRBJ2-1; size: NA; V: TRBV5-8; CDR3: ASSLEWRERSYNEQF
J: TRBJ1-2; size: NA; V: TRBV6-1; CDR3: ASSEGTGEGYGYT
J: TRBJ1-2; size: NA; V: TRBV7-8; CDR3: ASSPLDGYT
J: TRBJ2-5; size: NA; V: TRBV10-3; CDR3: AISELAGRETQY
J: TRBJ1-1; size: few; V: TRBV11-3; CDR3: ASSSQKAWTGLSF
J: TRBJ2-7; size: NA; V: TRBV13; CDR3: ASSSAGQSTRYEQY
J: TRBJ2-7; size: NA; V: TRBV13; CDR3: ASSLALGDEQY
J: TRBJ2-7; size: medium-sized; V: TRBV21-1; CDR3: AGFSGTGSYEQY
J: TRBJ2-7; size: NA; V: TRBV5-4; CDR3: ASSSDRGEAEALSYEQY
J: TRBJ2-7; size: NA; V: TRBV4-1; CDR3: ASSSVGAEYEQY
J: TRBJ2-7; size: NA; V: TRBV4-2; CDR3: ASSQVNRGPELGLHEQY
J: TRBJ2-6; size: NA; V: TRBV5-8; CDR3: ASSTQGVSGANVLT
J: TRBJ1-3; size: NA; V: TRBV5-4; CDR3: ASSLGPGALGNTIY
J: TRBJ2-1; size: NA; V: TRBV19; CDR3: ASSIGLAGYSSYNEQF